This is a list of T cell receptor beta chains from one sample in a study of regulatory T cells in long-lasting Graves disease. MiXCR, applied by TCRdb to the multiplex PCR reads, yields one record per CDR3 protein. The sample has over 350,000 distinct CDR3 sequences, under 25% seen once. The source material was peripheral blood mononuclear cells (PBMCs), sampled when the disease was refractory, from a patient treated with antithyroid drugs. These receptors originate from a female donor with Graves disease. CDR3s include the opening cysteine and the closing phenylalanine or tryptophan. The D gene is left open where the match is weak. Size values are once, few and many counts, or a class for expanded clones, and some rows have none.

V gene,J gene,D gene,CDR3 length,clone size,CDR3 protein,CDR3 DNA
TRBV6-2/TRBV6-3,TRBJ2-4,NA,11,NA,CASRIKNIQYF,TGTGCCAGCAGGATTAAAAACATTCAGTACTTC
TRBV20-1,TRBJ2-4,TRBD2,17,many,CSAREHSGRQDKNIQYF,TGCAGTGCTAGAGAGCATAGCGGGAGGCAGGACAAAAACATTCAGTACTTC
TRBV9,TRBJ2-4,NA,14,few,CASSVDLAGNIQYF,TGTGCCAGCAGCGTAGATTTGGCCGGGAACATTCAGTACTTC
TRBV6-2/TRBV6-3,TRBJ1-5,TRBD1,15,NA,CASRPTGALNQPRHF,TGTGCCAGCAGGCCGACAGGGGCTCTCAATCAGCCCCGGCATTTT
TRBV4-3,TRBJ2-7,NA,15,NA,CASSQDGRGAYEQYF,TGCGCCAGCAGCCAAGATGGCAGGGGAGCCTACGAGCAGTACTTC
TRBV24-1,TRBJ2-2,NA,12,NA,CATSDSPGELFF,TGTGCCACCAGTGATTCCCCCGGGGAGCTGTTTTTT
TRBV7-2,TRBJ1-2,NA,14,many,CASSLGVTQGGYTF,TGTGCCAGCAGCTTAGGAGTTACCCAGGGCGGCTACACCTTC
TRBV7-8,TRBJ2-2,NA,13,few,CASSLGAGGELFF,TGTGCCAGCAGCTTAGGGGCAGGCGGGGAGCTGTTTTTT
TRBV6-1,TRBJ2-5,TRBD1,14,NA,CASTEEQGEQTQYF,TGTGCCAGCACCGAGGAGCAGGGGGAGCAGACCCAGTACTTC
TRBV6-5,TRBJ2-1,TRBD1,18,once,CASSYPAWTGEFINEQFF,TGTGCCAGCAGTTACCCAGCATGGACAGGGGAATTTATTAATGAGCAGTTCTTC
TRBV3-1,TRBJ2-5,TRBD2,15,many,CASSIGTSGKETQYF,TGTGCCAGCAGCATCGGGACTAGCGGAAAAGAGACCCAGTACTTC
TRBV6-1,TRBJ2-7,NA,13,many,CASSNPGHYEQYF,TGTGCCAGCAGTAACCCGGGACATTACGAGCAGTACTTC
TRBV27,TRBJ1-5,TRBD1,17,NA,CVSSPSTGSRSNQPQHF,TGTGTCAGCAGTCCTTCGACAGGGTCGAGGAGCAATCAGCCCCAGCATTTT
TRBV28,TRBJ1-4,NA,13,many,CASSLFGYEKLFF,TGTGCCAGCAGTTTATTCGGGTACGAAAAACTGTTTTTT
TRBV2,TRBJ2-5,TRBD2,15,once,CASSDGLAGGETQYF,TGTGCCAGCAGTGACGGACTAGCGGGAGGTGAGACCCAGTACTTC
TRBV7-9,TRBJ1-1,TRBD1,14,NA,CASSHTGGGTEAFF,TGTGCCAGCAGCCACACAGGGGGCGGCACTGAAGCTTTCTTT
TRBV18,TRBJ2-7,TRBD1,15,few,CASSPRTGILYEQYF,TGTGCCAGCTCACCACGGACAGGGATTCTCTACGAGCAGTACTTC
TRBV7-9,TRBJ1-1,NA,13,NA,CASSLVGVPEAFF,TGTGCCAGCAGCTTAGTGGGCGTCCCCGAAGCTTTCTTT
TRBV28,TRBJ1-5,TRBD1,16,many,CASSSPWTGQNQPQHF,TGTGCCAGCAGCTCACCCTGGACAGGACAAAATCAGCCCCAGCATTTT
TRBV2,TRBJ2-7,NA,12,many,CASSVDVSEQYF,TGTGCCAGCAGCGTTGACGTCTCGGAGCAGTACTTC
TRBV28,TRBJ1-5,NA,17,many,CASHQNGEAYSNQPQHF,TGTGCCAGCCACCAGAATGGTGAGGCTTATAGCAATCAGCCCCAGCATTTT
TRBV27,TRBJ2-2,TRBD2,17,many,CASSIIAGGTSAGELFF,TGTGCCAGCAGTATAATAGCGGGAGGGACCTCAGCCGGGGAGCTGTTTTTT
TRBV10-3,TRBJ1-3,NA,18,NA,CAISESNLESRSGTTIYF,TGTGCCATCAGTGAGTCTAATTTAGAGTCCCGCTCTGGAACCACCATATATTTT
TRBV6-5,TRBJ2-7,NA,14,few,CASSYNQGTEEQYF,TGTGCCAGCAGTTACAACCAAGGGACCGAAGAGCAGTACTTC
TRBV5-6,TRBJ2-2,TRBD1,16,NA,CASSPDRQGATGELFF,TGTGCCAGCAGCCCGGATAGACAGGGGGCTACCGGGGAGCTGTTTTTT
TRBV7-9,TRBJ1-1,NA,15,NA,CASSLPPRGNTEAFF,TGTGCCAGCAGCCTCCCCCCCAGGGGGAACACTGAAGCTTTCTTT
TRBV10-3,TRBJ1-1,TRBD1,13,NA,CAITGARNTEAFF,TGTGCCATAACAGGGGCTCGGAACACTGAAGCTTTCTTT
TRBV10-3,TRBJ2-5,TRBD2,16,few,CAISESTSGRAETQYF,TGTGCCATCAGTGAGTCGACTAGCGGGAGGGCTGAGACCCAGTACTTC
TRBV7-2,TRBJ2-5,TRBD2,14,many,CASSPGLAGGPQYF,TGTGCCAGCAGCCCGGGACTAGCGGGAGGCCCCCAGTACTTC
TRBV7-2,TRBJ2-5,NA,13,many,CASSLGNQETQYF,TGTGCCAGCAGCTTGGGCAACCAAGAGACCCAGTACTTC
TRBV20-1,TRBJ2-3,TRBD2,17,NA,CSARTPLAGAIPDTQYF,TGCAGTGCTAGAACCCCCCTAGCGGGAGCAATTCCCGATACGCAGTATTTT
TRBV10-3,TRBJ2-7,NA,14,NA,CAISVAEVGYEQYF,TGTGCCATCAGTGTGGCGGAGGTCGGCTACGAGCAGTACTTC
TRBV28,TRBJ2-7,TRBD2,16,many,CASKVTGLAGVGEQYF,TGTGCCAGCAAAGTTACGGGACTAGCGGGAGTGGGCGAGCAGTACTTC
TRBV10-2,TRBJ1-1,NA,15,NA,CASSESGGGGTEAFF,TGCGCCAGCAGTGAGTCCGGGGGGGGAGGCACTGAAGCTTTCTTT
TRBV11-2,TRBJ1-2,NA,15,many,CASSLRSWGDYGYTF,TGTGCCAGCAGCTTAAGAAGTTGGGGGGACTATGGCTACACCTTC
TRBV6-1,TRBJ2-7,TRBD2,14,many,CASRSLAGVYEQYF,TGTGCCAGCAGATCACTAGCGGGAGTCTACGAGCAGTACTTC
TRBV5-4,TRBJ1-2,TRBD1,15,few,CASSLAGQGYYGYTF,TGTGCCAGCAGCTTGGCCGGACAGGGATACTATGGCTACACCTTC
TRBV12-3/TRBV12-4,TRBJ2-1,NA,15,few,CASRLHGAGDNEQFF,TGTGCCAGCAGACTTCACGGGGCAGGGGACAATGAGCAGTTCTTC
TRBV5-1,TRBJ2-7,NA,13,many,CASSLLGDYEQYF,TGCGCCAGCAGCTTGTTGGGGGACTACGAGCAGTACTTC
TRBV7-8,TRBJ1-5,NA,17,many,CASSFLGPNDGNQPQHF,TGTGCCAGCAGCTTCCTCGGGCCAAACGACGGCAATCAGCCCCAGCATTTT
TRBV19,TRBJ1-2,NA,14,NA,CASNPTQANYGYTF,TGTGCCAGTAATCCGACACAAGCTAACTATGGCTACACCTTC
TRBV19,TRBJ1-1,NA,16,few,CASSMLGGLMNTEAFF,TGTGCCAGTAGTATGTTGGGGGGATTAATGAACACTGAAGCTTTCTTT
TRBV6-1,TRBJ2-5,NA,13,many,CASSSGPPPTQYF,TGTGCCAGCAGCTCTGGTCCCCCCCCGACCCAGTACTTC
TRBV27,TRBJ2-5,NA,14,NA,CASSPQGPGETQYF,TGTGCCAGCAGTCCCCAGGGGCCAGGGGAGACCCAGTACTTC
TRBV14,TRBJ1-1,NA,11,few,CASSQDVGAFF,TGTGCCAGCAGCCAAGATGTAGGAGCTTTCTTT
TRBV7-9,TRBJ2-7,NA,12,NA,CASSPNGDEQYF,TGTGCCAGCAGCCCCAATGGCGACGAGCAGTACTTC
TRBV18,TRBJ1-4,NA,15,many,CASSPDGPRDEKLFF,TGTGCCAGCTCGCCGGACGGGCCGAGGGACGAAAAACTGTTTTTT
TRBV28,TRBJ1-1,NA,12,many,CASSLREFEAFF,TGTGCCAGCAGTTTGCGAGAATTTGAAGCTTTCTTT
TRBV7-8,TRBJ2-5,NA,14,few,CASSQESWSETQYF,TGCGCCAGCAGCCAAGAAAGTTGGTCAGAGACCCAGTACTTC
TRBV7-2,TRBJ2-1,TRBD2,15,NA,CASSQSGMGYNEQFF,TGTGCCAGCAGCCAAAGCGGGATGGGGTACAATGAGCAGTTCTTC
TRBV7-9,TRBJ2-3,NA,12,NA,CASSPQPDTQYF,TGTGCCAGCAGCCCTCAACCAGATACGCAGTATTTT
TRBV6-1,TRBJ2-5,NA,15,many,CASSPWGGQQETQYF,TGTGCCTCCAGTCCTTGGGGGGGACAGCAAGAGACCCAGTACTTC
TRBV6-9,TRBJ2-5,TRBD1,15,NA,CASSYGTGAQETQYF,TGTGCCAGCAGTTACGGGACAGGGGCTCAAGAGACCCAGTACTTC